The 32 T cell receptor beta chains in this list originate from one sample, sequenced in a study of blood T cell repertoires in COVID-19 (dated by TCRdb to about 2020). The library was made by the immunoSEQ multiplex PCR assay. TCRdb retrieved this table from immuneACCESS and kept in-frame rearrangements only. Not all clones are present; in checked studies, unresolved V genes account for under half, and no reason is known for the remainder. The sample profile shows fewer than 700,000 clones; roughly nine tenths of them were found once. The top ten constitute less than 9% of the sample. Sequencing input: peripheral blood. Source of these receptors: a woman aged 45-65 years with COVID-19, enrolled during active disease.

This clone appeared once. The gene calls are TRBV24-1 and TRBJ1-4; 9 bases are a match to TRBD1. Germline CDR1 reads KGHDR; CDR2 reads SFDVKD. CDR3 length equals 16 residues. The trim removed 6 bases at V and 0 bases at J, leaving 4 bases unmatched. CDR3 DNA sequence: TGTGCCACCAGTTCGGGACAGGGAGCAACTAATGAAAAACTGTTTTTT. Amino acid sequence: CATSSGQGATNEKLFF.

The V call is TRBV19, the J call TRBJ1-2, with D uncertain. Germline CDR1 and CDR2: LNHDA and SQIVND (reference sequence). Between the trimmed V and J ends, which lost 9 bases and 3 bases, there was a span of 17 bases. The CDR3 extends over 14 amino acids. The DNA of the CDR3 is TGTGCCAGCCACGATCTGGGCACGGACTATGGCTACACCTTC. Translating gives CASHDLGTDYGYTF. Together with reference TRBV19 and TRBJ1-2, the CDR3 gives the full variable domain: DGGITQSPKYLFRKEGQNVTLSCEQNLNHDAMYWYRQDPGQGLRLIYYSQIVNDFQKGDIAEGYSVSREKKESFPLTVTSAQKNPTAFYLCASHDLGTDYGYTFGSGTRLTVV.

The rearrangement uses TRBV30 and TRBJ1-1; D perhaps matches TRBD1 (6 bases). The V gene's germline CDR1 is GTSNPN and CDR2 SVGIG (reference sequence). This CDR3 contains 11 residues. V was shortened by 3 bases and J by 8 bases, with 10 bases between the two germline ends. The DNA for the CDR3 is TGTGCCTGGAGGACAGGTTCCGAAGCTTTCTTT. Translating gives CAWRTGSEAFF.

The chain is built from TRBV7-7 and TRBJ2-3; unclear D gene. The V gene lost 5 bases and the J gene lost 8 bases, with 17 bases spanning the gap. The germline CDR1 and CDR2 sequences are SSHAT and FNYEAQ (reference sequence). The CDR3 covers 14 residues. DNA of the CDR3: TGTGCCAGCAGCCCCTCAGAAGCGACGGGTACGCAGTATTTT. Residues: CASSPSEATGTQYF. The full variable domain, in which reference TRBV7-7 and TRBJ2-3 provide the parts outside the CDR3, is GAGVSQSPRYKVTKRGQDVTLRCDPISSHATLYWYQQALGQGPEFLTYFNYEAQPDKSGLPSDRFSAERPEGSISTLTIQRTEQRDSAMYRCASSPSEATGTQYFGPGTRLTVL.

The V call is TRBV28, the J call TRBJ1-1, with 8 bases that match TRBD1. The CDR3 covers 15 residues. J was trimmed by 4 bases and V by 5 bases; bases with no gene match: 9. The germline V gene has CDR1 MDHEN and CDR2 SYDVKM. The CDR3 DNA sequence: TGTGCCAGCAGTCAGCAGACAGGGGCAATCACTGAAGCTTTCTTT. Its protein is CASSQQTGAITEAFF.

CDR3 loop: CASSDMGATGELFF. The CDR3 nucleotides are TGTGCCAGCAGTGATATGGGGGCCACCGGGGAGCTGTTTTTT. This rearrangement joins TRBV6-1 to TRBJ2-2; possibly TRBD1 for D (6 bases). There are 14 residues in the CDR3. V lost 3 bases, J lost 4 bases, and 9 bases lay in between. The germline V gene has CDR1 MNHNS and CDR2 SASEGT.

With regard to this clone: The same CDR3 arises from other DNA sequences in this sample as well. This chain uses TRBV9 with TRBJ1-4; weak D call: TRBD1 (5 bases). The CDR3 sequence is 14 residues long. V was cut by 2 bases and J by 6 bases, with 11 bases left in between. Germline loops: CDR1 SGDLS, CDR2 YYNGEE. The CDR3: CASSVGGGDEKLFF. In DNA form, the CDR3 reads TGTGCCAGCAGCGTTGGTGGAGGGGATGAAAAACTGTTTTTT.

The sample holds one count of this clone. This chain uses TRBV2 with TRBJ1-1; a weak D match, TRBD1 (5 bases). This CDR3 is 14 amino acids long. The germline V and J ends were trimmed by 6 bases and 4 bases, with 15 bases remaining between them. Germline assignment: CDR1 SNHLY and CDR2 FYNNEI. The CDR3 nucleotides read TGTGCCAGCAGCGGGCAGGGTCGAGTCACTGAAGCTTTCTTT. This encodes CASSGQGRVTEAFF.

This chain connects TRBV5-1 to TRBJ2-1; TRBD2 aligns across 8 bases. The CDR3 extends over 12 amino acids. Germline assignment: CDR1 SGHRS and CDR2 YFSETQ. The junction had 6 bases not matched to a gene; V was cut back by 2 bases and J by 14 bases. The CDR3: CASSLAGDSKFF. The DNA for the CDR3 is TGCGCCAGCAGCTTAGCGGGGGACTCCAAGTTCTTC.

This chain links TRBV24-1 with TRBJ1-2; TRBD1 agrees at 9 bases. Losses at the gene ends were 9 bases for V and 7 bases for J; bases not matched to a gene: 11. The CDR3 has 14 amino acids. CDR1 and CDR2 (germline): KGHDR, SFDVKD. For the CDR3, the DNA is TGTGCCACCTCTAGGACAGGGGAGGTCGGTGGCTACACCTTC. Translating gives CATSRTGEVGGYTF.

The gene calls are TRBV7-9 and TRBJ1-1, with a tentative D call TRBD1 (5 bases). The CDR3 has 14 amino acids. CDR1 and CDR2 from the germline V gene are SEHNR and FQNEAQ (reference sequence). The V end was cut by 0 bases, the J end by 4 bases, with 9 bases between. CDR3 coding DNA: TGTGCCAGCAGCTTAGCCGGGGGACCCACTGAAGCTTTCTTT. It is translated as CASSLAGGPTEAFF.

The chain has TRBV30 and TRBJ2-3, with 11 bases fitting TRBD2. This CDR3 has 16 amino acids. Per the germline V gene, CDR1 is GTSNPN and CDR2 is SVGIG (reference sequence). V lost 1 base, J lost 3 bases, and 6 bases stayed unmatched. The CDR3 here is CAWSGSSGGRTDTQYF. CDR3 sequence (DNA): TGTGCCTGGAGTGGCTCTAGCGGGGGGCGGACAGATACGCAGTATTTT. Looking up the rest from reference TRBV30 and TRBJ2-3 gives the full variable domain: SQTIHQWPATLVQPVGSPLSLECTVEGTSNPNLYWYRQAAGRGLQLLFYSVGIGQISSEVPQNLSASRPQDRQFILSSKKLLLSDSGFYLCAWSGSSGGRTDTQYFGPGTRLTVL.

J is TRBJ1-1 and V is TRBV19; D unclear. The CDR3 is 12 residues long. V shed 3 bases and J shed 0 bases, with 2 bases lying between them. Germline values: CDR1 LNHDA, CDR2 SQIVND (reference sequence). The CDR3 DNA is TGTGCCAGTAGTATCGTGAACACTGAAGCTTTCTTT. Translating gives CASSIVNTEAFF.

This chain connects TRBV6-6 to TRBJ1-1, with a weak D call TRBD1 (5 bases). V gave up 0 bases and J gave up 1 base, with 9 bases separating them. CDR3 length equals 15 residues. Germline lookup yields CDR1 MNHNY and CDR2 SVGAGI (reference sequence). CDR3 amino acids: CASSYSGGTNTEAFF. Here the CDR3 DNA reads TGTGCCAGCAGTTACTCCGGGGGGACGAACACTGAAGCTTTCTTT.

V gene TRBV2 combines with J gene TRBJ2-3; 10 bases are shared with TRBD2. V was pared by 8 bases and J by 2 bases, with 7 bases of the junction left unmatched. Germline CDR1 is SNHLY and CDR2 is FYNNEI. CDR3 length equals 15 residues. The CDR3 bases are TGTGCCAGCTCCCGAGCGGGGGGGTCCACAGATACGCAGTATTTT. It is translated as CASSRAGGSTDTQYF.

The chain employs TRBV18 and TRBJ2-3, with D tentatively TRBD2 (5 bases). V was shortened by 5 bases and J by 2 bases, with 8 bases between the two germline ends. Germline V gives CDR1 KGHSH, CDR2 LQKENI. This CDR3 contains 13 residues. This CDR3 reads CASSTRDTDTQYF. The CDR3 bases are TGTGCCAGCTCAACGAGGGACACAGATACGCAGTATTTT.

The chain couples TRBV7-2 to TRBJ2-3, with TRBD2 identical over 11 bases. Germline V gene sequence: CDR1 SGHTA, CDR2 FQGNSA. This CDR3 is built from 16 residues. V gave up 1 base and J gave up 4 bases; unmatched junction bases: 4. For the CDR3, the DNA is TGTGCCAGCAGCTTAGGGATAGCGGGGGGGGCAGATACGCAGTATTTT. It codes for CASSLGIAGGADTQYF. Filled out from reference TRBV7-2 and TRBJ2-3, the complete variable domain reads GAGVSQSPSNKVTEKGKDVELRCDPISGHTALYWYRQSLGQGLEFLIYFQGNSAPDKSGLPSDRFSAERTGGSVSTLTIQRTQQEDSAVYLCASSLGIAGGADTQYFGPGTRLTVL.

The chain combines TRBV12-5 with TRBJ1-1; D gene unclear. Germline V gene lookup returns CDR1 LGHNT and CDR2 FRNRAP. The CDR3 totals 13 residues. The V and J ends lost 6 bases and 11 bases respectively, with 19 bases between them. The CDR3 DNA reads as TGTGCTAGTGGACCCGAACCGGGAGGTGGGGCTTTCTTT. Encoded protein: CASGPEPGGGAFF.

The rearrangement uses TRBV5-1 and TRBJ1-1; D might be TRBD1 (5 bases). The germline V gene has CDR1 SGHRS and CDR2 YFSETQ. CDR3 size: 15 residues. Between the trimmed V and J ends, which lost 5 bases and 2 bases, there was a span of 16 bases. The CDR3 nucleotides read TGCGCCAGCAGTCCGGGAATGGGACTTAACACTGAAGCTTTCTTT. Amino acid sequence: CASSPGMGLNTEAFF.

The chain recombines TRBV9 with TRBJ2-7; D may be TRBD1 (5 bases). With 3 bases removed from V and 1 base from J, the gap between germline ends came to 11 bases. This CDR3 spans 14 amino acids. CDR1 is SGDLS, CDR2 YYNGEE, per germline. The CDR3 bases are TGTGCCAGCAGCGGACAAAAGGGGTCCTACGAGCAGTACTTC. It codes for CASSGQKGSYEQYF.

V is TRBV4-1 and J is TRBJ2-1; D is possibly TRBD2 (6 bases). The CDR3 contains 17 residues. CDR1 is MGHRA and CDR2 is YSYEKL in the germline V gene. Between the trimmed V and J ends, which lost 1 base and 7 bases, there was a span of 20 bases. This chain's CDR3 is CASSQGRRTTPGNEQFF. The CDR3 nucleotides are TGCGCCAGCAGCCAAGGCCGAAGGACTACCCCGGGGAATGAGCAGTTCTTC.

The chain couples TRBV6-1 to TRBJ2-7, with 15 bases aligning to TRBD2. Unmatched junction bases numbered 4, after V lost 0 bases and J lost 1 base. The CDR3 is made up of 18 amino acids. CDR1 is MNHNS and CDR2 is SASEGT in the germline V gene. This chain's CDR3 is CASSEAGLAGGRSYEQYF. CDR3 in DNA: TGTGCCAGCAGTGAAGCGGGACTAGCGGGGGGCCGGTCCTACGAGCAGTACTTC.

This clone is a singleton in its sample. The rearrangement uses TRBV9 and TRBJ2-7; D might be TRBD1 (5 bases). This CDR3 region has 14 residues. V lost 1 base and J 7 bases, leaving 15 bases between the germline ends. CDR1 is SGDLS and CDR2 is YYNGEE in the germline V gene. The CDR3 DNA reads TGTGCCAGCAGCGTAAGTTCGACAGTTGGAGAGCAGTACTTC. Translating gives CASSVSSTVGEQYF.

This rearrangement joins TRBV2 to TRBJ2-7; D is undetermined. The V end was cut by 2 bases, the J end by 5 bases, with 16 bases between. This CDR3 comprises 15 residues. CDR1 is SNHLY, CDR2 FYNNEI, per germline. CDR3 nucleotides: TGTGCCAGCAGTGAATGGGCTGGCCGTCCCCACGAGCAGTACTTC. It yields the protein CASSEWAGRPHEQYF.

The chain employs TRBV9 and TRBJ2-5; a possible D gene is TRBD2 (5 bases). Between the trimmed V and J ends, which lost 4 bases and 5 bases, there was a span of 15 bases. Germline-derived CDR1 and CDR2 are SGDLS and YYNGEE. This CDR3 region has 14 residues. CDR3 DNA: TGTGCCAGCAGCCCCTCGGAGGCCTGGGAGACCCAGTACTTC. It codes for CASSPSEAWETQYF.

In this sample, this clone turned up once. The chain's CDR3 is CASSFQQENTEAFF. DNA of the CDR3: TGCGCCAGCAGCTTTCAACAGGAGAACACTGAAGCTTTCTTT. The rearrangement joins TRBV5-1 to TRBJ1-1, with a weak D call TRBD1 (5 bases). The germline gives CDR1 SGHRS, CDR2 YFSETQ. CDR3 length equals 14 residues. V was cut by 2 bases and J by 1 base, with 9 bases left in between.

This clone was observed a handful of times. The rearrangement joins TRBV2 to TRBJ1-2; 7 nucleotides agree with TRBD1. This CDR3 contains 15 residues. After removal of 7 bases from V and 1 base from J, the junction contained 9 bases not matched to a gene. CDR1 is SNHLY, CDR2 FYNNEI, per germline. The CDR3 DNA is TGTGCCAGCAAAAAAGGACAGGCAGATAACTATGGCTACACCTTC. Amino acids: CASKKGQADNYGYTF.

CDR3: CASSEWAVSEQYF. CDR3 nucleotides: TGTGCCAGCAGTGAATGGGCAGTCTCCGAGCAGTACTTC. The chain couples TRBV25-1 to TRBJ2-7; no clear D gene. V lost 1 base to trimming and J lost 6 bases, with 10 bases between them. The CDR3 extends over 13 amino acids. Germline loops: CDR1 MGHDK, CDR2 SYGVNS.

V is TRBV29-1 and J is TRBJ1-1; D may be TRBD1 (5 bases). The CDR3 length is 11 residues. Germline V lookup: CDR1 SQVTM, CDR2 ANQGSEA. V gave up 7 bases and J gave up 6 bases, with 12 bases separating them. DNA for the CDR3: TGCAGCGCGTTCAGGGATTCTGAAGCTTTCTTT. Translating it yields CSAFRDSEAFF.

The chain is built from TRBV6-5 and TRBJ2-7, with D perhaps TRBD2 (5 bases). V lost 8 bases to trimming and J lost 1 base, with 15 bases between them. Germline V gives CDR1 MNHEY, CDR2 SVGAGI. The CDR3 contains 14 residues. The CDR3 nucleotides are TGTGCCAGCGGCCTACGGGGTGCTTCCTACGAGCAGTACTTC. Translation: CASGLRGASYEQYF.

The chain joins TRBV19 to TRBJ2-2, with D perhaps matching TRBD2 (6 bases). The CDR3 is 20 residues long. V lost 1 base and J 0 bases, leaving 21 bases between the germline ends. Germline-derived CDR1 and CDR2 are LNHDA and SQIVND (reference sequence). This chain's CDR3 is CASSIGAAGLRGTNTGELFF. The DNA for the CDR3 is TGTGCCAGTAGTATAGGGGCGGCGGGGCTGCGAGGTACGAACACCGGGGAGCTGTTTTTT.

The chain is built from TRBV9 and TRBJ2-3; 7 bases are a match to TRBD1. This CDR3 spans 14 amino acids. The trim removed 4 bases at V and 4 bases at J, leaving 6 bases unmatched. Germline values: CDR1 SGDLS, CDR2 YYNGEE. CDR3 sequence reads: CASSQNRGADTQYF. The CDR3 coding sequence is TGTGCCAGCAGCCAGAACAGGGGAGCAGATACGCAGTATTTT. The variable domain in full, with the rest retrieved from reference TRBV9 and TRBJ2-3, is DSGVTQTPKHLITATGQRVTLRCSPRSGDLSVYWYQQSLDQGLQFLIQYYNGEERAKGNILERFSAQQFPDLHSELNLSSLELGDSALYFCASSQNRGADTQYFGPGTRLTVL.